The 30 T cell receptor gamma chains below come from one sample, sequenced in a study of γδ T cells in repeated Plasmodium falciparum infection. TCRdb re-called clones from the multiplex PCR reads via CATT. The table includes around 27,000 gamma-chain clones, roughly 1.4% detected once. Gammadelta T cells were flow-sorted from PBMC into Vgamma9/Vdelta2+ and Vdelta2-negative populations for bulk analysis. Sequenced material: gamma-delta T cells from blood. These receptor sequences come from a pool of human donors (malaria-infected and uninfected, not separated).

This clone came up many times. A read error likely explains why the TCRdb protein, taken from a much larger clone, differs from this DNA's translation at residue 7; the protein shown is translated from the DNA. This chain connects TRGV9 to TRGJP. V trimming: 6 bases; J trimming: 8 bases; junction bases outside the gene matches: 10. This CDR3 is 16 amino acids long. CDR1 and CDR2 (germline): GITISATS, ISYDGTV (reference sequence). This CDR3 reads CALWSLPQLGKKIKVF. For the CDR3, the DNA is TGTGCCTTGTGGAGTCTTCCCCAGTTGGGCAAAAAAATCAAGGTATTT.

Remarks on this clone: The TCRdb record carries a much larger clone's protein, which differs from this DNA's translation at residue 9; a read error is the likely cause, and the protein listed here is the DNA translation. The CDR3 coding sequence is TGTGCCACCTGGGACGGGACCAGGAGCCAGTTGTTCTTT. The encoded protein is CATWDGTRSQLFF. The J gene is uncalled and the V gene is TRGV2. Germline V CDR1 and CDR2: EGSNGY, YDSYNSKV. CDR3 size: 13 residues.

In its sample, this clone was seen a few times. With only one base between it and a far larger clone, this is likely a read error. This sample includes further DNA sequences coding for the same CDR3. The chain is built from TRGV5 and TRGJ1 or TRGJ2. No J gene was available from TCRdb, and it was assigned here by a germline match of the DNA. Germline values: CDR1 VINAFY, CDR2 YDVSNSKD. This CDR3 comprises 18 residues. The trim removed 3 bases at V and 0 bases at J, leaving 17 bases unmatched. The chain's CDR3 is CATWDGVFSLGNYYKKLF. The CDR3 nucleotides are TGTGCCACCTGGGACGGGGTGTTCTCACTTGGGAATTATTATAAGAAACTCTTT.

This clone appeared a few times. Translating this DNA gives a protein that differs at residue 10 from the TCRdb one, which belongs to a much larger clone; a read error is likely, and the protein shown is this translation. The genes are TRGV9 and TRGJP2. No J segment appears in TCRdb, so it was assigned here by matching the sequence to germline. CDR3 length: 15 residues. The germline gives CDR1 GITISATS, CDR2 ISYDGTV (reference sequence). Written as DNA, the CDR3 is TGTGCCTTGTGGCTCCCCCGTAGTAGTGGTTGGATCAAGACGTTT. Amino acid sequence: CALWLPRSSGWIKTF.

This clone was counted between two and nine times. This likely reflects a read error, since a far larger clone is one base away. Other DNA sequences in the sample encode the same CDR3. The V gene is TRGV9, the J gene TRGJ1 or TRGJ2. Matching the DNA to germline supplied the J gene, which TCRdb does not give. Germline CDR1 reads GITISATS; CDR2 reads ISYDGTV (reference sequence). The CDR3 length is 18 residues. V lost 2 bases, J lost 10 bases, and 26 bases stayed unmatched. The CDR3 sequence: CALWEGHPGPIRYLKKLF. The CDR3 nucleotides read TGTGCCTTGTGGGAGGGCCACCCGGGTCCCATCCGCTACCTAAAGAAACTCTTT.

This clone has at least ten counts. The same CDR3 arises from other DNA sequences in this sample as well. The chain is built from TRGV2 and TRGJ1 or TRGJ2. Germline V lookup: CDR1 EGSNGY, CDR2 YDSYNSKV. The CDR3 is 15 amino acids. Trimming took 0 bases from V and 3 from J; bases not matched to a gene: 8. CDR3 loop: CATWDGPPPYYKKLF. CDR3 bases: TGTGCCACCTGGGACGGGCCCCCCCCTTATTATAAGAAACTCTTT.

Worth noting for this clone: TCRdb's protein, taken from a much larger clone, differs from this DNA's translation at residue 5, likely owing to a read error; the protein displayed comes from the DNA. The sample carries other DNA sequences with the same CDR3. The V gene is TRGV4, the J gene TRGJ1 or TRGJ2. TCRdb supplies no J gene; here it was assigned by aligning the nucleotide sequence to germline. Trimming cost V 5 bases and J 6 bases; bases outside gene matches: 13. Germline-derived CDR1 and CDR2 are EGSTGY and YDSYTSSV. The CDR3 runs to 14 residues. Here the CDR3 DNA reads TGTGCCACCTGGGGTGGCCCCTTAGGTTATAAGAAACTCTTT. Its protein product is CATWGGPLGYKKLF.

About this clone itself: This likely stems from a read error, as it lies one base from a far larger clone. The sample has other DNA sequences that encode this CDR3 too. The CDR3 protein is CATWDPPSGEKLF. Written as DNA, the CDR3 is TGTGCCACCTGGGACCCCCCCTCCGGAGAGAAACTCTTT. The V call is TRGV8, the J call TRGJ1 or TRGJ2. Assignment of the J gene here rests on matching the DNA to germline, because TCRdb gives none. Per germline, CDR1 VENAVY and CDR2 YDSYNSRV. The CDR3 has 13 residues. V gave up 4 bases and J gave up 11 bases; unmatched junction bases: 14.

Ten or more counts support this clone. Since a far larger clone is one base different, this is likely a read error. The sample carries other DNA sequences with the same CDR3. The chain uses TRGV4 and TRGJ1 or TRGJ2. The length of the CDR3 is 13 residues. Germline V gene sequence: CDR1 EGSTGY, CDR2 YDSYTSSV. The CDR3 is CATWVTNYYKKLF. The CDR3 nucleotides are TGTGCCACCTGGGTTACGAATTATTATAAGAAGCTCTTT.

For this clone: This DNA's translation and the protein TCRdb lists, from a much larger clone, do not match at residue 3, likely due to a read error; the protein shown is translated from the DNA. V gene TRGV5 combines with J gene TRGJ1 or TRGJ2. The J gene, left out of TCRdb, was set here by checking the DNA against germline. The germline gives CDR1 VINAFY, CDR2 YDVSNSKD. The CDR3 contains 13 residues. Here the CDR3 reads CAPWDRPQSKKLF. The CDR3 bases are TGTGCCCCCTGGGACAGGCCCCAGAGTAAGAAACTCTTT.

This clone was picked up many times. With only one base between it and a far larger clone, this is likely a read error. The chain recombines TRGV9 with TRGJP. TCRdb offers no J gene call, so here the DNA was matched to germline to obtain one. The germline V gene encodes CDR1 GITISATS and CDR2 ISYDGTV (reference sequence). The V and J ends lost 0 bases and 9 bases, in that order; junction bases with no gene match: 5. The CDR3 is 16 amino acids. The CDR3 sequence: CALWEVIGLGKKIKVF. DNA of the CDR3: TGTGCCTTGTGGGAGGTGATTGGGTTGGGCAAAAAAATCAAGGTATTT.

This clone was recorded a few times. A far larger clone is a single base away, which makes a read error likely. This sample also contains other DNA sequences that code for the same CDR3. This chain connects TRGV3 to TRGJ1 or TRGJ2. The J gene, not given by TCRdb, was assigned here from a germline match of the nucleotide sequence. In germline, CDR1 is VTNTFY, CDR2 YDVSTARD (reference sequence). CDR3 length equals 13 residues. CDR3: CATWDSWYYKKLF. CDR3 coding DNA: TGTGCCACTTGGGACTCGTGGTATTATAAGAAACTCTTT.

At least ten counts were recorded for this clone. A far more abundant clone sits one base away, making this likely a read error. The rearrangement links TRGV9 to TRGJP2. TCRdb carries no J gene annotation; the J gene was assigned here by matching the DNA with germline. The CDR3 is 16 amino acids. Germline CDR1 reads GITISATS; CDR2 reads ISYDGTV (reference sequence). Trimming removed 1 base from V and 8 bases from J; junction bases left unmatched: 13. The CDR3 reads CALWEVLARGDWIKTF. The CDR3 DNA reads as TGTGCCTTGTGGGAGGTCTTGGCAAGGGGGGATTGGATCAAGACGTTT.

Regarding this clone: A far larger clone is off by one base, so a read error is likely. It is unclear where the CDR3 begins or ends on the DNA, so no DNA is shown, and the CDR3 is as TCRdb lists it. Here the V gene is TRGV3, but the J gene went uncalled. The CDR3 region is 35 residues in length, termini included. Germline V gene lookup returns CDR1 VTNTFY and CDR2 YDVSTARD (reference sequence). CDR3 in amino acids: CATWDRPQGEFIIRNSLAVEQNLLSQVSIGRIQHF.

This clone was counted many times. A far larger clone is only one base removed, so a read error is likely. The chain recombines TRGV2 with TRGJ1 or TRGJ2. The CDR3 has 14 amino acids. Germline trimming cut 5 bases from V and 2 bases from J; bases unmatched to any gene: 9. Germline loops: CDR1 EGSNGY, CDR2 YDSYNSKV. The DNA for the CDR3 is TGTGCCACCTGGGGCGGATTTTATTATTATAAGAAACTCTTT. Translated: CATWGGFYYYKKLF.

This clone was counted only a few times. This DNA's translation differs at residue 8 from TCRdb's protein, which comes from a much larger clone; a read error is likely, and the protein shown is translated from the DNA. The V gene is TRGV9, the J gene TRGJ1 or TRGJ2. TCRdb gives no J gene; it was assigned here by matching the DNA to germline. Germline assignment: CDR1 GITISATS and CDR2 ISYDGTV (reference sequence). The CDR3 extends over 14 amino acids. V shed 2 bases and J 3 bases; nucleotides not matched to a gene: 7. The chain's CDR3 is CALWEGNAYYKKLF. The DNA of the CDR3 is TGTGCCTTGTGGGAGGGGAACGCTTATTATAAGAAACTCTTT.

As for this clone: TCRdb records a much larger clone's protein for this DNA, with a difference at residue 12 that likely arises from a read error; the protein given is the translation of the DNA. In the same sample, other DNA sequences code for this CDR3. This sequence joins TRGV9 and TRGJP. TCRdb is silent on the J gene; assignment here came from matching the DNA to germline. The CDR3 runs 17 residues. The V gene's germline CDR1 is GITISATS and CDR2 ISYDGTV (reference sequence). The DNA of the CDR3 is TGTGCCTTGTGGGAGGCACACCAGGAGTTGGGCGAAAAAATCAAGGTATTT. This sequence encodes CALWEAHQELGEKIKVF.

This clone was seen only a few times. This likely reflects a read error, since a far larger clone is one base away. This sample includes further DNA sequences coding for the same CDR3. CDR3 in DNA: TGTGCTTTGTGGGAAGAATTCCGTTGGTTCAAGATATTT. It specifies CALWEEFRWFKIF. V gene TRGV9 combines with J gene TRGJP1. No J gene was available from TCRdb, and it was assigned here by a germline match of the DNA. Germline values: CDR1 GITISATS, CDR2 ISYDGTV (reference sequence). This CDR3 contains 13 residues.

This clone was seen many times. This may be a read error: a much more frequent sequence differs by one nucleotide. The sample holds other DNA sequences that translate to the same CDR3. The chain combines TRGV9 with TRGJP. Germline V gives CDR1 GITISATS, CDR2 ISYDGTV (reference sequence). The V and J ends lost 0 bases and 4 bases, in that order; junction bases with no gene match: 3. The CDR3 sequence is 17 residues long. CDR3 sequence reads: CALWEVRQELGKKIKVF. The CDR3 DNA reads TGTGCCTTGTGGGAGGTGCGACAAGAGTTGGGCAAAAAAATCAAGGTATTT.

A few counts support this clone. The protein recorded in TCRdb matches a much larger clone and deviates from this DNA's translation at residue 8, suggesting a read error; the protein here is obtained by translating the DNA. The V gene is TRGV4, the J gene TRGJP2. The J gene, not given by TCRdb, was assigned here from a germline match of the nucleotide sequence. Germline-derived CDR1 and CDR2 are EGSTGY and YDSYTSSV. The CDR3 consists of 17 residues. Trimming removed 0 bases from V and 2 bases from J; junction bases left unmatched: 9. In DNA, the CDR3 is TGTGCCACCTGGGATGGGCCAGGGGGGAGTAGTGATTGGATCAAGACGTTT. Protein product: CATWDGPGGSSDWIKTF.

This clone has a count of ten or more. This CDR3 is CATWDDYTTGWFKIF. In DNA, the CDR3 is TGTGCCACCTGGGATGACTATACCACTGGTTGGTTCAAGATATTT. The chain is built from TRGV4 and TRGJP1. The J gene, missing from TCRdb, was assigned here through DNA to germline matching. This CDR3 is built from 15 residues. CDR1 EGSTGY and CDR2 YDSYTSSV come from the germline V gene. Unmatched junction bases numbered 3, after V lost 2 bases and J lost 0 bases.

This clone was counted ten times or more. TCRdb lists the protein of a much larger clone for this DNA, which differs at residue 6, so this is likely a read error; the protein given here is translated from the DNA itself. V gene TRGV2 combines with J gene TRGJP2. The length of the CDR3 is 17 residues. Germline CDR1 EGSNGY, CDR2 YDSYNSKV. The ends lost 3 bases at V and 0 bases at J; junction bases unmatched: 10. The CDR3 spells CATWDIQTYSSDWIKTF. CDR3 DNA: TGTGCCACCTGGGACATACAGACGTATAGTAGTGATTGGATCAAGACGTTT.

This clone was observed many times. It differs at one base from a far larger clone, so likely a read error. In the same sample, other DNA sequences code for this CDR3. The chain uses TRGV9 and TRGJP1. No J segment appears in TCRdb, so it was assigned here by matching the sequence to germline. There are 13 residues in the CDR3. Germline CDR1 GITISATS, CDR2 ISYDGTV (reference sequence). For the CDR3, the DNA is TGTGCCTTGTGGGATTCAACTGGCTGGTTCAAGATATTT. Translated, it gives CALWDSTGWFKIF.

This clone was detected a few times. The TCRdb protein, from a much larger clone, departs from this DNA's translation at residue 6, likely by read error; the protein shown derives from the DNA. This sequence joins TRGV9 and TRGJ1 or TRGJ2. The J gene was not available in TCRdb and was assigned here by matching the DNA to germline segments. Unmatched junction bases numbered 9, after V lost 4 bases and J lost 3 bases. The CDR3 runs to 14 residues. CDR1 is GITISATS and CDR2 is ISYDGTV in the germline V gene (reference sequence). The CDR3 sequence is CALWELRGYYKKLF. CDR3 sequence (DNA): TGTGCCTTGTGGGAACTACGGGGTTATTATAAGAAACTCTTT.

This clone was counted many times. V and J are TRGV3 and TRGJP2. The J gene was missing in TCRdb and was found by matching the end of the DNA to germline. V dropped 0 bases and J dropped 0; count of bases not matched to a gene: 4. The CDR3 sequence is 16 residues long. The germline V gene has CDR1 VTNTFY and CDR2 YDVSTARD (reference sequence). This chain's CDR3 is CATWDRPYSSDWIKTF. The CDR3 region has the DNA TGTGCCACCTGGGACAGGCCGTATAGTAGTGATTGGATCAAGACGTTT.

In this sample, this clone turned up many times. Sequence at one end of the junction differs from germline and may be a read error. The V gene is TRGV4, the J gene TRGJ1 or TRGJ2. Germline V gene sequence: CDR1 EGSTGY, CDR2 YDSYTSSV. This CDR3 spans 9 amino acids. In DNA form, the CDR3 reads TGTGCCACCTGGGATGGCCTCACCTTT. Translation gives CATWDGLTF.

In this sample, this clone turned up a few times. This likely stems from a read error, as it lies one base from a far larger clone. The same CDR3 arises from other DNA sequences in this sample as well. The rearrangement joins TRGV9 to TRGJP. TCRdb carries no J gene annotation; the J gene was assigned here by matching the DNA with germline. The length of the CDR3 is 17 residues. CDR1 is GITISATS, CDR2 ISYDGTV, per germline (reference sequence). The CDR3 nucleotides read TGTGCCTTGTGGGAGGTGCAAACGGAGTTGGGCAAAAAGATCAAGGTATTT. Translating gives CALWEVQTELGKKIKVF.

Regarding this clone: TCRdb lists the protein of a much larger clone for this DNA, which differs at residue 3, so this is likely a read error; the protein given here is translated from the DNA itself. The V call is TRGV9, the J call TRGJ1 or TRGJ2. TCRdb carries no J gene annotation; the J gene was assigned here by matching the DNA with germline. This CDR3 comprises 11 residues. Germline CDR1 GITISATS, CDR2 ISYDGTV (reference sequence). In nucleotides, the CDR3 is TGTGCCTGGTGGGAGGTGGACGAGAAACTCTTT. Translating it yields CAWWEVDEKLF.

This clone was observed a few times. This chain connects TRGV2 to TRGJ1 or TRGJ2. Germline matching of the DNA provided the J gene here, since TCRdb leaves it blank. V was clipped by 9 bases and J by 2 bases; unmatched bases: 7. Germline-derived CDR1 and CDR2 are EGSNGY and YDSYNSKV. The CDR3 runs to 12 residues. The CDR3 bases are TGTGCCACCCGTTCTCATTATTATAAGAAACTCTTT. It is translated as CATRSHYYKKLF.

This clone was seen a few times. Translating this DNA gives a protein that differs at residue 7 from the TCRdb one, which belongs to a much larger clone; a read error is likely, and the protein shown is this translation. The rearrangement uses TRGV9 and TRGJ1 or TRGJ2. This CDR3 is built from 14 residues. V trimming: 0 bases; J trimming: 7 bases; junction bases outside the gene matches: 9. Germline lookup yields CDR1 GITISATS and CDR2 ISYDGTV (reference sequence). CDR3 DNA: TGTGCCTTGTGGGAGGTGAAGAGGGGATATAAGAAACTCTTT. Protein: CALWEVKRGYKKLF.